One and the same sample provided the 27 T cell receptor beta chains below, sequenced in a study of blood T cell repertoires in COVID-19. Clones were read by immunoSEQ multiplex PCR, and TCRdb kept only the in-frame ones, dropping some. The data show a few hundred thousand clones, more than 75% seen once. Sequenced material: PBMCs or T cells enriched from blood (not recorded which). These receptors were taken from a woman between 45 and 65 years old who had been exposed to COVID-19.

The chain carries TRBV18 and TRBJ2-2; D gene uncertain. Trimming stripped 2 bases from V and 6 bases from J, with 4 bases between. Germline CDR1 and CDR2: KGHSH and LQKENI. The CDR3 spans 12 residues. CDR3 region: CASSPSAGELFF. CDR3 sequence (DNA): TGTGCCAGCTCACCAAGCGCCGGGGAGCTGTTTTTT.

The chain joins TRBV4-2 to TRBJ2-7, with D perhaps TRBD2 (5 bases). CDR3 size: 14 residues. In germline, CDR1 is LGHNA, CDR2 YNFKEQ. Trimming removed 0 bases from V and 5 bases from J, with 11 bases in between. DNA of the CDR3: TGTGCCAGCAGCCAAGAGAGGGCAGCGAACGAGCAGTACTTC. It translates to CASSQERAANEQYF.

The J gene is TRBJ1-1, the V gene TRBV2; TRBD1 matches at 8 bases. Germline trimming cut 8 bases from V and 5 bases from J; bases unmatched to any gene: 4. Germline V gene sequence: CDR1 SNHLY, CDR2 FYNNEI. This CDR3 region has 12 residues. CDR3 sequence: CASDRDRTEAFF. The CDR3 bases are TGTGCCAGCGACAGGGACAGGACTGAAGCTTTCTTT.

CDR3 in amino acids: CASTPLPGVDTGELFF. CDR3 nucleotides: TGTGCCAGCACCCCTCTACCGGGGGTGGACACCGGGGAGCTGTTTTTT. The chain is built from TRBV5-4 and TRBJ2-2, with a weak D call TRBD2 (6 bases). Trimming left V 6 bases short and J 3 bases short, with 18 bases between. The length of the CDR3 is 16 residues. Looked up from germline, CDR1 is SGHNT and CDR2 is YYREEE (reference sequence).

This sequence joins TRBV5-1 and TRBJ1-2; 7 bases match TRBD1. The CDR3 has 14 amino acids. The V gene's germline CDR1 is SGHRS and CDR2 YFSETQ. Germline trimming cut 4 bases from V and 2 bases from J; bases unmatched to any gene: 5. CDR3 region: CASSNDRDNYGYTF. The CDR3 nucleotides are TGCGCCAGCAGCAACGACAGGGACAACTATGGCTACACCTTC.

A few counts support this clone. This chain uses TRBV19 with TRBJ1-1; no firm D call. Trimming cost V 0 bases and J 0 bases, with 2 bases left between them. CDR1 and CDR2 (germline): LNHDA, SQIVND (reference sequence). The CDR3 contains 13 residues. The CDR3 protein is CASSIDVNTEAFF. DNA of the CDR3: TGTGCCAGTAGTATAGACGTGAACACTGAAGCTTTCTTT.

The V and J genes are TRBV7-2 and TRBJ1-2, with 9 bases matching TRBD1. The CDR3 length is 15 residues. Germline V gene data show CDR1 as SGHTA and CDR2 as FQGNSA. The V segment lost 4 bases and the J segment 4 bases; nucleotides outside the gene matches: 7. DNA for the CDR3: TGTGCCAGCAGCTCTAAGACAGGGGGAACCTATGGCTACACCTTC. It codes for CASSSKTGGTYGYTF. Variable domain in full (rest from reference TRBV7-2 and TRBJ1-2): GAGVSQSPSNKVTEKGKDVELRCDPISGHTALYWYRQSLGQGLEFLIYFQGNSAPDKSGLPSDRFSAERTGGSVSTLTIQRTQQEDSAVYLCASSSKTGGTYGYTFGSGTRLTVV.

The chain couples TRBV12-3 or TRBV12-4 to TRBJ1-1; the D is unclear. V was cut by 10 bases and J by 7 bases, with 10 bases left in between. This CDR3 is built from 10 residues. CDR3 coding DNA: TGTGCCACCTCCGGGTTTGAAGCTTTCTTT. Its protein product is CATSGFEAFF.

The DNA of the CDR3 is TGTGCCAGCAGTCTCCTATGGGGACAGAACGAGCAGTACTTC. Its translation is CASSLLWGQNEQYF. The V and J genes are TRBV6-5 and TRBJ2-7; 7 bases map to TRBD1. Unmatched junction bases numbered 9, after V lost 5 bases and J lost 5 bases. CDR3 size: 14 residues. Germline V gene lookup returns CDR1 MNHEY and CDR2 SVGAGI.

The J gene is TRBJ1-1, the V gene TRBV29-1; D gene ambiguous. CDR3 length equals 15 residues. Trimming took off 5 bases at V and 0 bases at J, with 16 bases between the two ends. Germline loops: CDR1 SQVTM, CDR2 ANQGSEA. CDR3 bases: TGCAGCGTTAGACACCTAAGGTCCATGAACACTGAAGCTTTCTTT. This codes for CSVRHLRSMNTEAFF.

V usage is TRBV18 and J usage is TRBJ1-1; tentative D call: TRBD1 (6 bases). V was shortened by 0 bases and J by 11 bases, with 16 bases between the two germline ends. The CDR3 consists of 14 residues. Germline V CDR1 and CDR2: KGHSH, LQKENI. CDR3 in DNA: TGTGCCAGCTCACCACCGGGAGGGGGGATCAATGCTTTCTTT. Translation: CASSPPGGGINAFF.

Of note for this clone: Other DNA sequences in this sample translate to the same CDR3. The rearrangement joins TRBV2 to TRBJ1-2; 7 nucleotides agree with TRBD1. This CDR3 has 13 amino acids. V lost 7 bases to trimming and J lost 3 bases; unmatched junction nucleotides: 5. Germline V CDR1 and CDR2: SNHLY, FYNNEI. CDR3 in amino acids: CASTPDRDYGYTF. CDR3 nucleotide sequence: TGTGCCAGCACCCCTGACAGGGACTATGGCTACACCTTC.

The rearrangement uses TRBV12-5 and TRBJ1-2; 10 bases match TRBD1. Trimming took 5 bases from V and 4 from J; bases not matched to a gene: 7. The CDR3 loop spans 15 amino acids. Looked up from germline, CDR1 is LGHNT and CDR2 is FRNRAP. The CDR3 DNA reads TGTGCTAGTGGTCCAGACAGGGGGCTAGGCTATGGCTACACCTTC. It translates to CASGPDRGLGYGYTF.

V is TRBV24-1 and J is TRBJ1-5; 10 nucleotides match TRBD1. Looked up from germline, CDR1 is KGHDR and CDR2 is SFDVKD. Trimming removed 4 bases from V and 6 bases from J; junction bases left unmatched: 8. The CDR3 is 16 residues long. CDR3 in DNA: TGTGCCACCAGTGAGGGGGGACAGGGGAATTCTCAGCCCCAGCATTTT. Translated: CATSEGGQGNSQPQHF.

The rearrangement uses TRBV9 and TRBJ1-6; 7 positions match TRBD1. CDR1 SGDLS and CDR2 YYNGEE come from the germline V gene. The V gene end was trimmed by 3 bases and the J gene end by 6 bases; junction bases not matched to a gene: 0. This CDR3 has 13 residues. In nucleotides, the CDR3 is TGTGCCAGCAGCGGGGACAGTAATTCACCCCTCCACTTT. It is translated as CASSGDSNSPLHF.

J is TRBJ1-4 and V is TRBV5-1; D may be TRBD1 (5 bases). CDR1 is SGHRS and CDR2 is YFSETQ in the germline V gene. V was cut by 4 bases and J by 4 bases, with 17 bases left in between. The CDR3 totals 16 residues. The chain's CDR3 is CASSPRGRESNEKLFF. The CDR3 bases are TGCGCCAGCAGCCCCCGGGGCCGGGAGAGTAATGAAAAACTGTTTTTT.

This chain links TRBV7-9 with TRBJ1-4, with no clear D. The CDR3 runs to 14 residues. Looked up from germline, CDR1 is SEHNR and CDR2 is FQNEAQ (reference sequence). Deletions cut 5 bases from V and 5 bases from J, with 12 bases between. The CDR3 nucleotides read TGTGCCAGCAGCCTTCCTCGGGAGAATGAAAAACTGTTTTTT. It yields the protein CASSLPRENEKLFF.

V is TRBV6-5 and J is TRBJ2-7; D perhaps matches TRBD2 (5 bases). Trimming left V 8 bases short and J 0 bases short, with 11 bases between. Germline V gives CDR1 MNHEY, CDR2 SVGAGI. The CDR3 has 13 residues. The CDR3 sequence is CASGLGSSYEQYF. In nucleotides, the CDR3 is TGTGCCAGCGGTCTGGGGAGCTCCTACGAGCAGTACTTC.

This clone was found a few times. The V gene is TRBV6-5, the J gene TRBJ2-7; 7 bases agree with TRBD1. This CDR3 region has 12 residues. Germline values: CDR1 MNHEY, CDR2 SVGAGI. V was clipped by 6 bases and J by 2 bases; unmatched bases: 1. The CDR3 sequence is CASRDRAYEQYF. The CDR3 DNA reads TGTGCCAGCAGAGACAGGGCCTACGAGCAGTACTTC.

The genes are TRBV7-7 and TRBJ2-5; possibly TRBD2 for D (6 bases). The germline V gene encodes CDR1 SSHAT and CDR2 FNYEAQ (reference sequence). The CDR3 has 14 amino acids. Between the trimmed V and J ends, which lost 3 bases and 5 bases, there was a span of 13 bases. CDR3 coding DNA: TGTGCCAGCAGCTTCAAGCCCGGGGGTGAGACCCAGTACTTC. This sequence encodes CASSFKPGGETQYF.

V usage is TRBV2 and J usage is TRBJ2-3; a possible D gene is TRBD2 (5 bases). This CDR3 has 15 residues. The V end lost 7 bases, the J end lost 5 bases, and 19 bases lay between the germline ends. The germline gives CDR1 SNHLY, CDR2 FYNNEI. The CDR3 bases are TGTGCCAGCATCTCCCCCCACCCAGCGGAAGATACGCAGTATTTT. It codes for CASISPHPAEDTQYF.

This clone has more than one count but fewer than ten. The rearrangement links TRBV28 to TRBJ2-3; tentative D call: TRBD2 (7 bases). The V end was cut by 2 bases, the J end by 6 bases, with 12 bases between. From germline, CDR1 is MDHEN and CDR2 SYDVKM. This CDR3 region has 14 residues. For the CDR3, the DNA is TGTGCCAGCAGTTTAAGGGGAGGGGGGGATACGCAGTATTTT. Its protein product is CASSLRGGGDTQYF.

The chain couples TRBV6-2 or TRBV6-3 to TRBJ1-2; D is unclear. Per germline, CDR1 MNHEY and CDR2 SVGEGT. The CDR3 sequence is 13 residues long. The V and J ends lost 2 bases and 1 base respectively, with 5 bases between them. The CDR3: CASSYRDNYGYTF. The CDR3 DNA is TGTGCCAGCAGTTACCGGGATAACTATGGCTACACCTTC.

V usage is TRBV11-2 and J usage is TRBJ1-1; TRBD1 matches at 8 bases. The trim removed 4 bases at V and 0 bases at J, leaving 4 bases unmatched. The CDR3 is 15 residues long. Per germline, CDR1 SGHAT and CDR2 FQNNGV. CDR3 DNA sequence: TGTGCCAGCAGCTCCAGGGGGCCGCTGAACACTGAAGCTTTCTTT. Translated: CASSSRGPLNTEAFF. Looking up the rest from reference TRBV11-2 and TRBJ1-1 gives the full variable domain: EAGVAQSPRYKIIEKRQSVAFWCNPISGHATLYWYQQILGQGPKLLIQFQNNGVVDDSQLPKDRFSAERLKGVDSTLKIQPAKLEDSAVYLCASSSRGPLNTEAFFGQGTRLTVV.

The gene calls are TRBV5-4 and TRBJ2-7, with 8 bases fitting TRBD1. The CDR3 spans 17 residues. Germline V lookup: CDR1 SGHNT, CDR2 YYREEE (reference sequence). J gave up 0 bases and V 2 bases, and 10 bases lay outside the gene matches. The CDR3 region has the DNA TGTGCCAGCAGCTTAAGGCAGGGGGCATTCAACTCCTACGAGCAGTACTTC. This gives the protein CASSLRQGAFNSYEQYF.

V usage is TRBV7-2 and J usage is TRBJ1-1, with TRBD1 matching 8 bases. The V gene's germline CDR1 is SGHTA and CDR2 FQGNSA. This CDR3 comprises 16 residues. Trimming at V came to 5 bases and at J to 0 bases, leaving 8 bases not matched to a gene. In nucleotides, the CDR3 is TGTGCCAGCAGCCCAAGGACAGGGAGGATGAACACTGAAGCTTTCTTT. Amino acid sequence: CASSPRTGRMNTEAFF.

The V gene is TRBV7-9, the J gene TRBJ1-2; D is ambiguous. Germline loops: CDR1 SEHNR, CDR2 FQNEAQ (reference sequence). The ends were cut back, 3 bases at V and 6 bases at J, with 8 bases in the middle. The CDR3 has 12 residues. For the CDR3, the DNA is TGTGCCAGCAGCTTGGCTGTTCATGGCTACACCTTC. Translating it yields CASSLAVHGYTF.